These 19 T cell receptor beta chains originate from one sample sequenced in a study of shared clonotypes between healthy human individuals (dated by TCRdb to 2020 to 2022). The library was generated by the immunoSEQ multiplex PCR assay. As stored in TCRdb, this immuneACCESS dataset retains in-frame rearrangements with V and J assigned. A fraction of the clones does not appear; measured against another copy, unresolved V genes explain less than half of the discrepancy, and the remainder lacks a known reason. The sample table shows around 100,000 clones, and 67% are seen once. Roughly 22% of the sample belongs to the ten largest clones. Sequenced: memory CD8+ T cells sorted from blood. This sample's cell subset or site label indicates: CD45RO+ cells pooled with CCR7-negative TemRA cells. Receptors were obtained from a woman aged 25 to 39 in good health.

The chain links TRBV19 to TRBJ1-3; D may be TRBD1 (5 bases). V shed 7 bases and J shed 2 bases, with 9 bases lying between them. Germline assignment: CDR1 LNHDA and CDR2 SQIVND (reference sequence). The CDR3 has 13 amino acids. The CDR3 reads CASTTGAGNTIYF. Here the CDR3 DNA reads TGTGCCAGTACTACGGGGGCTGGAAACACCATATATTTT.

The sample holds a few counts of this clone. The rearrangement links TRBV7-8 to TRBJ1-1; no clear D gene. The germline CDR1 and CDR2 sequences are SGHVS and FQNEAQ. The CDR3 sequence is 12 residues long. The ends were cut back, 0 bases at V and 8 bases at J, with 7 bases in the middle. The CDR3 nucleotides read TGTGCCAGCAGCTTAGCTTTGGAGGAAGCTTTCTTT. Translated, it gives CASSLALEEAFF.

On this clone: This specimen includes other DNA sequences encoding the same CDR3. The gene calls are TRBV27 and TRBJ2-1; 9 nucleotides agree with TRBD2. Germline lookup yields CDR1 MNHEY and CDR2 SMNVEV (reference sequence). V lost 2 bases, J lost 7 bases, and 6 bases stayed unmatched. The CDR3 totals 15 residues. CDR3 DNA: TGTGCCAGCAGTTTACTGGCGGGAGGGCTGAATGAGCAGTTCTTC. Protein product: CASSLLAGGLNEQFF.

The CDR3 region has the DNA TGTGCCAGTAGTATTCGATTGGGTGAAGCTTTCTTT. This encodes CASSIRLGEAFF. V usage is TRBV19 and J usage is TRBJ1-1; D gene ambiguous. This CDR3 region has 12 residues. Germline-derived CDR1 and CDR2 are LNHDA and SQIVND (reference sequence). V was clipped by 3 bases and J by 7 bases, with 9 bases between them.

About this clone: The identical CDR3 is also encoded by other nucleotide sequences in the sample. V and J are TRBV28 and TRBJ2-7; D is unclear. V lost 3 bases and J 4 bases, leaving 7 bases between the germline ends. Germline lookup yields CDR1 MDHEN and CDR2 SYDVKM. The CDR3 has 12 amino acids. CDR3 DNA: TGTGCCAGCAGTTTTTCGAGGTACGAGCAGTACTTC. Protein product: CASSFSRYEQYF.

This clone has just a few counts. In nucleotides, the CDR3 is TGCAGCGGGGGACTAGCGGGAGACAATGAGCAGTTCTTC. It specifies CSGGLAGDNEQFF. The chain uses TRBV29-1 and TRBJ2-1, with 14 bases identical to TRBD2. The trim removed 7 bases at V and 5 bases at J, leaving 1 base unmatched. The CDR3 covers 13 residues. Germline-derived CDR1 and CDR2 are SQVTM and ANQGSEA.

V usage is TRBV2 and J usage is TRBJ2-7; D unclear. Germline V gene data show CDR1 as SNHLY and CDR2 as FYNNEI. This CDR3 spans 13 amino acids. V was clipped by 7 bases and J by 2 bases, with 12 bases between them. The CDR3: CASTTAVPYEQYF. The CDR3 DNA reads as TGTGCCAGCACTACAGCCGTCCCCTACGAGCAGTACTTC.

CDR3 nucleotide sequence: TGTGCCAGCAGTGAGGGGAGCTTAAGCTCCTACGAGCAGTACTTC. Its translation is CASSEGSLSSYEQYF. The chain is built from TRBV6-1 and TRBJ2-7; maybe TRBD2 (5 bases). V was pared by 3 bases and J by 0 bases, with 12 bases between. Germline V gene sequence: CDR1 MNHNS, CDR2 SASEGT. The CDR3 totals 15 residues.

V and J are TRBV25-1 and TRBJ1-1, with D possibly being TRBD1 (5 bases). V lost 6 bases to trimming and J lost 7 bases, with 15 bases between them. This CDR3 is built from 13 residues. Per the germline V gene, CDR1 is MGHDK and CDR2 is SYGVNS. The CDR3 DNA is TGTGCCAGCAGCCACGGTGGGGGGAGTGAAGCTTTCTTT. Its translation is CASSHGGGSEAFF.

This clone has just a few counts. The chain joins TRBV5-1 to TRBJ2-2; 9 bases map to TRBD1. The CDR3 is 15 amino acids. After removal of 2 bases from V and 7 bases from J, the junction contained 6 bases not matched to a gene. Looked up from germline, CDR1 is SGHRS and CDR2 is YFSETQ. CDR3 loop: CASSFGTGRIGELFF. CDR3 sequence (DNA): TGCGCCAGCAGCTTTGGGACAGGGAGAATCGGGGAGCTGTTTTTT.

V and J are TRBV18 and TRBJ2-7; a weak D match, TRBD2 (6 bases). The CDR3 sequence is 16 residues long. V lost 6 bases and J lost 3, with 21 bases in between. Germline-derived CDR1 and CDR2 are KGHSH and LQKENI. The CDR3 region is CASSTSHGGIGYEQYF. In nucleotides, the CDR3 is TGTGCCAGCTCCACATCGCATGGGGGGATTGGCTACGAGCAGTACTTC. Combining the CDR3 with reference TRBV18 and TRBJ2-7 gives the whole variable domain NAGVMQNPRHLVRRRGQEARLRCSPMKGHSHVYWYRQLPEEGLKFMVYLQKENIIDESGMPKERFSAEFPKEGPSILRIQQVVRGDSAAYFCASSTSHGGIGYEQYFGPGTRLTVT.

V usage is TRBV27 and J usage is TRBJ2-3; TRBD1 might be the D (5 bases). Germline V gene data show CDR1 as MNHEY and CDR2 as SMNVEV (reference sequence). V gave up 4 bases and J gave up 0 bases, with 20 bases separating them. The CDR3 sequence is 18 residues long. The CDR3 protein is CASSSLVTVRGSTDTQYF. The CDR3 bases are TGTGCCAGCAGTTCTTTAGTGACAGTCCGCGGTAGCACAGATACGCAGTATTTT.

This chain joins TRBV27 and TRBJ2-3; D remains ambiguous. CDR1 and CDR2 (germline): MNHEY, SMNVEV (reference sequence). V lost 5 bases and J lost 0, with 15 bases in between. The CDR3 contains 16 residues. The CDR3 region is CASSPARTRSTDTQYF. In nucleotides, the CDR3 is TGTGCCAGCAGTCCCGCCAGGACGCGCAGCACAGATACGCAGTATTTT.

This chain joins TRBV7-8 and TRBJ2-7; TRBD1 matches at 8 bases. The germline gives CDR1 SGHVS, CDR2 FQNEAQ. Trimming took 3 bases from V and 5 from J; bases not matched to a gene: 6. This CDR3 is built from 14 residues. CDR3 protein: CASSFRDRIHEQYF. The CDR3 nucleotides read TGTGCCAGCAGCTTCCGGGACAGGATACACGAGCAGTACTTC.

This sequence joins TRBV7-8 and TRBJ2-2; D ambiguous. V gave up 11 bases and J gave up 4 bases, with 14 bases separating them. CDR3 length: 13 residues. Germline-derived CDR1 and CDR2 are SGHVS and FQNEAQ. CDR3 sequence (DNA): TGTGCCTACACCCCGGCGGCCACCGGGGAGCTGTTTTTT. Translated: CAYTPAATGELFF.

The J gene is TRBJ2-7, the V gene TRBV28; D not certain. V was trimmed by 4 bases and J by 5 bases, leaving 15 bases between them. CDR1 is MDHEN and CDR2 is SYDVKM in the germline V gene. The CDR3 consists of 14 residues. CDR3 in DNA: TGTGCCAGCAGTTCCGAAATCCGACCCAACGAGCAGTACTTC. Protein: CASSSEIRPNEQYF. Based on the CDR3 plus reference TRBV28 and TRBJ2-7, the full variable domain is DVKVTQSSRYLVKRTGEKVFLECVQDMDHENMFWYRQDPGLGLRLIYFSYDVKMKEKGDIPEGYSVSREKKERFSLILESASTNQTSMYLCASSSEIRPNEQYFGPGTRLTVT.

This chain uses TRBV7-2 with TRBJ2-3; D perhaps matches TRBD2 (6 bases). Germline assignment: CDR1 SGHTA and CDR2 FQGNSA. V shed 2 bases and J shed 4 bases, with 13 bases lying between them. CDR3 size: 15 residues. The CDR3 coding sequence is TGTGCCAGCAGCTTATGGGCTAGCGAAGCAGATACGCAGTATTTT. Translating gives CASSLWASEADTQYF.

This clone has more than one count but fewer than ten. This chain connects TRBV27 to TRBJ2-6; D might be TRBD1 (5 bases). The germline gives CDR1 MNHEY, CDR2 SMNVEV (reference sequence). CDR3 length equals 16 residues. V was clipped by 8 bases and J by 4 bases, with 18 bases between them. The CDR3: CASRNIQGTGANVLTF. CDR3 DNA: TGTGCCAGCCGGAATATCCAGGGTACAGGGGCCAACGTCCTGACTTTC.

This rearrangement joins TRBV2 to TRBJ1-1; weak D call: TRBD1 (5 bases). Trimming removed 2 bases at V and 6 bases at J, with 10 bases between. The germline gives CDR1 SNHLY, CDR2 FYNNEI. The CDR3 loop spans 13 amino acids. The DNA for the CDR3 is TGTGCCAGCAGTGAAAAAGGGGCGGCTGAAGCTTTCTTT. Amino acid sequence: CASSEKGAAEAFF.